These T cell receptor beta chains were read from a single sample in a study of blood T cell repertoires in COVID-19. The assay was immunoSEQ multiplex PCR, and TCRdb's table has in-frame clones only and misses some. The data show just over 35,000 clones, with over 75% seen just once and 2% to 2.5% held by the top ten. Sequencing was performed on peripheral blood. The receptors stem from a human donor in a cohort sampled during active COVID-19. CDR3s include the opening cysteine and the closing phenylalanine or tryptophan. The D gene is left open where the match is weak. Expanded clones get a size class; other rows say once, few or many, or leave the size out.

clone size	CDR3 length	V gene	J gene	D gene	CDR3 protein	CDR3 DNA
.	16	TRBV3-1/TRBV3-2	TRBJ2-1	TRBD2	CASSQGLAGPHNEQFF	TGTGCCAGCAGCCAAGGACTAGCGGGGCCACACAATGAGCAGTTCTTC
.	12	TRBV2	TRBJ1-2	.	CASTGQNYGYTF	TGTGCCAGCACAGGACAGAACTATGGCTACACCTTC
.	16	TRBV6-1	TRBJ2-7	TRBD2	CASSEHGTSGGYEQYF	TGTGCCAGCAGTGAACACGGGACTAGCGGGGGGTACGAGCAGTACTTC
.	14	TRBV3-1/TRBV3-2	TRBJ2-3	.	CASSQGGRTDTQYF	TGTGCCAGCAGCCAAGGGGGGCGCACAGATACGCAGTATTTT
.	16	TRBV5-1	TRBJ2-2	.	CASSPSPGTLTGELFF	TGCGCCAGCAGCCCCAGCCCGGGGACACTCACCGGGGAGCTGTTTTTT
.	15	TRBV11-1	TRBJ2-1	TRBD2	CASSPPGTTYNEQFF	TGTGCCAGCAGCCCGCCGGGGACTACCTACAATGAGCAGTTCTTC
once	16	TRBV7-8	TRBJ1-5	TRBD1	CASSASTGAYNQPQHF	TGTGCCAGCAGCGCGTCGACAGGGGCCTACAATCAGCCCCAGCATTTT
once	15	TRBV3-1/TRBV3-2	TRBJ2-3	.	CASSQRDFYTDTQYF	TGTGCCAGCAGCCAGCGGGACTTTTACACAGATACGCAGTATTTT
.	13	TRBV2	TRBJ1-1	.	CASSEGGNTEAFF	TGTGCCAGCAGTGAGGGAGGGAACACTGAAGCTTTCTTT
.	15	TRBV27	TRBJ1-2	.	CASARTDPLNYGYTF	TGTGCCAGCGCCCGGACAGATCCCCTCAACTATGGCTACACCTTC
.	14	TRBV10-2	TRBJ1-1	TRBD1	CASSPGTVNTEAFF	TGCGCCAGCAGTCCCGGGACAGTGAACACTGAAGCTTTCTTT
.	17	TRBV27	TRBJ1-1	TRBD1	CASSLISHRGPNTEAFF	TGTGCCAGCAGTTTAATAAGCCATAGGGGGCCTAACACTGAAGCTTTCTTT
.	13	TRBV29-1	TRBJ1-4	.	CSVELYPDKKLFF	TGCAGCGTTGAACTTTATCCCGACAAAAAACTGTTTTTT
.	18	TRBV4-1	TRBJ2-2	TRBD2	CASRQGLAGVLNTGELFF	TGCGCCAGCAGGCAAGGACTAGCGGGGGTCTTGAACACCGGGGAGCTGTTTTTT
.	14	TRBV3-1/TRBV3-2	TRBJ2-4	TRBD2	CASSPGLAGGDQYF	TGTGCCAGCAGCCCCGGACTAGCGGGGGGGGATCAGTACTTC
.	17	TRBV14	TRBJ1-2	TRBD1	CASSLRQGQRAIYGYTF	TGTGCCAGCAGCCTACGACAGGGCCAACGAGCGATCTATGGCTACACCTTC
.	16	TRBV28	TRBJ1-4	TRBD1	CASSLNVQGAPEKLFF	TGTGCCAGCAGTTTAAACGTACAGGGGGCGCCTGAAAAACTGTTTTTT
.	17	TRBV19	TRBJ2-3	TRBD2	CASQGGTSGGSTDTQYF	TGTGCCAGCCAAGGAGGGACTAGCGGGGGATCCACAGATACGCAGTATTTT
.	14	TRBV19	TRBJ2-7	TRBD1	CASSLLDRAYEQYF	TGTGCCAGTAGTCTTCTCGACAGGGCCTACGAGCAGTACTTC
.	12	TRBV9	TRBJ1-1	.	CASSVAGDEAFF	TGTGCCAGCAGCGTAGCCGGGGATGAAGCTTTCTTT
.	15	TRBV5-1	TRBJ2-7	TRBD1	CASSSQGARGYEQYF	TGCGCCAGCAGCTCACAGGGGGCTCGTGGGTACGAGCAGTACTTC
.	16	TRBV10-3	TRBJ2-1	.	CAISESRSRSYNEQFF	TGTGCCATCAGTGAGTCGCGGTCTAGGTCCTACAATGAGCAGTTCTTC
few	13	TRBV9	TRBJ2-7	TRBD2	CASSTGGSYEQYF	TGTGCCAGCAGCACCGGGGGGTCCTACGAGCAGTACTTC
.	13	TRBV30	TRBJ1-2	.	CAWGIGESYGYTF	TGTGCCTGGGGGATCGGGGAGTCGTATGGCTACACCTTC
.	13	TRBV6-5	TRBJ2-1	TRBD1	CASSRKQGAQQFF	TGTGCCAGCAGTCGTAAACAGGGGGCTCAGCAGTTCTTC
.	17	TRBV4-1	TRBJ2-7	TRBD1	CASSQGGMDRGGREQYF	TGCGCCAGCAGCCAAGGAGGGATGGACAGGGGGGGAAGAGAGCAGTACTTC
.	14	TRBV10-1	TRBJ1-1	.	CASSRDFLNTEAFF	TGCGCCAGCAGTAGGGACTTCTTGAACACTGAAGCTTTCTTT
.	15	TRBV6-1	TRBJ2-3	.	CASSDHQGRQDTQYF	TGTGCCAGCAGTGACCATCAGGGTCGACAAGATACGCAGTATTTT
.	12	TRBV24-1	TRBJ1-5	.	CATSRSDQPQHF	TGTGCCACCAGCCGGTCGGATCAGCCCCAGCATTTT
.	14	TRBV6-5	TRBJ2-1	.	CASHLGPGVNEQFF	TGTGCCAGCCATCTAGGCCCAGGGGTAAATGAGCAGTTCTTC
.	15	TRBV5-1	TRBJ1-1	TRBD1	CASSLAGQGATEAFF	TGCGCCAGCAGCCTGGCCGGACAGGGGGCAACTGAAGCTTTCTTT
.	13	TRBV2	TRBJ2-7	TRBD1	CASSRQGYYEQYF	TGTGCCAGCAGTCGACAGGGGTACTACGAGCAGTACTTC
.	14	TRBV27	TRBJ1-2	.	CASSSPGGKWGYTF	TGTGCCAGCAGTTCTCCAGGCGGGAAGTGGGGCTACACCTTC
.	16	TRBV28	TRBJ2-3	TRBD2	CASSFLQRGSTDTQYF	TGTGCCAGCAGTTTCCTCCAGCGGGGAAGCACAGATACGCAGTATTTT
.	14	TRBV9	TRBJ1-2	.	CASSATGVFYGYTF	TGTGCCAGCAGCGCGACGGGTGTGTTCTATGGCTACACCTTC
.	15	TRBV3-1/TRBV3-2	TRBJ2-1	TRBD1	CASSRGTASYNEQFF	TGTGCCAGCAGCCGTGGGACAGCCTCCTACAATGAGCAGTTCTTC
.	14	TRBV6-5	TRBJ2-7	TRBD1	CASSSPRGPYEQYF	TGTGCCAGCAGTTCCCCCAGGGGGCCCTACGAGCAGTACTTC
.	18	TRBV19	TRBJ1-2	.	CASSISLGRRGPNYGYTF	TGTGCCAGTAGTATATCGCTGGGCAGGCGGGGGCCTAACTATGGCTACACCTTC
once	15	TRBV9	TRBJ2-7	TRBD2	CASSASGGKSYEQYF	TGTGCCAGCAGCGCCTCGGGGGGTAAAAGTTACGAGCAGTACTTC
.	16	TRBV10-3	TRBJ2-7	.	CAIRNPTGQSSYEQYF	TGTGCCATCAGGAACCCCACAGGGCAGAGCTCCTACGAGCAGTACTTC
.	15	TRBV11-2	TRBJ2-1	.	CASSHHLTAKQGQFF	TGTGCCAGCAGCCACCATCTGACAGCCAAACAGGGGCAGTTCTTC
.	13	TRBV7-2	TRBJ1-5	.	CASSLGAHQPQHF	TGTGCCAGCAGCTTAGGGGCCCATCAGCCCCAGCATTTT
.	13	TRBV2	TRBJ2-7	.	CASGGQRGYEQYF	TGTGCCAGCGGAGGTCAAAGGGGGTACGAGCAGTACTTC
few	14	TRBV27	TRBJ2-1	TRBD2	CASSPRGGTDEQFF	TGTGCCAGCAGCCCCCGGGGGGGGACGGATGAGCAGTTCTTC
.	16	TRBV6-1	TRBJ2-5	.	CASSEVERPYQETQYF	TGTGCCAGCAGTGAAGTAGAGCGGCCGTACCAAGAGACCCAGTACTTC
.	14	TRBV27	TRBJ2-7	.	CASRAGTDFHEQYF	TGTGCCAGCAGAGCCGGGACTGACTTCCACGAGCAGTACTTC
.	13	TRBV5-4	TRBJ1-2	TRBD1	CASSLDRGPGYTF	TGTGCCAGCAGCTTGGATAGGGGGCCTGGCTACACCTTC
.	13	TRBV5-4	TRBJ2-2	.	CASSPPGAGELFF	TGTGCCAGCAGCCCCCCGGGGGCCGGGGAGCTGTTTTTT
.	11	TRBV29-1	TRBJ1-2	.	CSVDRVDGYTF	TGCAGCGTTGACAGGGTGGATGGCTACACCTTC
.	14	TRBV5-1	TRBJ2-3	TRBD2	CASSAGGSLDTQYF	TGCGCCAGTTCAGCGGGGGGTTCCCTGGATACGCAGTATTTT
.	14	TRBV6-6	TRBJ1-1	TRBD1	CASSYSTGGTEAFF	TGTGCCAGCAGTTACTCGACAGGGGGCACTGAAGCTTTCTTT
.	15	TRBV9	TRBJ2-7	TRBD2	CASSVGSGGFYEQYF	TGTGCCAGCAGCGTAGGCAGCGGGGGGTTCTACGAGCAGTACTTC
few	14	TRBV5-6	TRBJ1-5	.	CASSLVGAGQPQHF	TGTGCCAGCAGCTTGGTGGGGGCTGGTCAGCCCCAGCATTTT